The TCR beta chain described here comes from a study of cytomegalovirus exposure and HLA in healthy donors (dated by TCRdb to about 2017). For the study in its entirety: In an earlier analysis of 450 to 750 of the donors, 276 Gb of sequence data and 120 million or so unique TCR beta sequences from about 190 million T cells were reported. An early release covering roughly 640 HLA-typed donors comprised around 300 gigabases of sequencing data and approximately 80 million unique TCR sequences. Of the roughly 390 genotyped donors, 81% were placed in the genetic ancestry cluster associated with self-reported Caucasian donors. The study aimed to test whether cataloging public T cell receptors could reveal signatures of past pathogen exposure. The T cell repertoires of 666 subjects were profiled by immunosequencing and related to cytomegalovirus serostatus. Besides the first cohort of 550 to 750 subjects, a separate validation cohort made up of over 95 different subjects was used. High-throughput TCR immunosequencing, statistical association of individual TCRs with disease status, and machine learning were combined to predict cytomegalovirus infection status. A later analysis re-examined previously published TCR beta repertoires from roughly 720 donors and added high-resolution HLA genotyping to investigate patterns of TCR occurrence. Rather than using new phenotypic data, the later analysis identified candidate immune exposures from TCR beta sequences and from how often those sequences occurred across donors. An earlier analysis of some 500 of the donors used high-throughput TCR beta sequencing to judge whether each TCR beta V gene segment behaved as functional or pseudogenic. Donor age, sex, ethnicity and CMV serostatus were collected together with the repertoire data. In a later genetic analysis, genome-wide SNP genotypes for about three fifths of the 666 donors were used, and that subset was treated as a discovery cohort. All discovery cohort repertoires had been generated on a single sequencing platform. HLA typing included class I and class II loci at four-digit resolution. The number of typed donors differed by locus: about 620-640 for A, B, C, DRB1 and DQB1; some 500 for DQA1; around 580 for DPA1; and some 450 for DPB1. Four or five DR-DQ haplotypes were handled as single units for association and clustering because linkage in the cohort was strong. On average, around 230,000 unique TCR beta nucleotide sequences were sequenced per donor among more than 350 genotyped donors of the cohort, with approximately 18% of those sequences being non-productive.

The cohort comprised 550 to 700 healthy bone marrow donors. At the time of sampling, all cohort members were nominally healthy, though unrecorded immune exposures were likely present. The donor tested CMV seronegative, placing the donor among the 350 or so seronegative members of the cohort. Every donor gave a peripheral blood sample, and the peripheral blood mononuclear cells from that sample were used for TCR beta sequencing. The Qiagen DNeasy Blood Extraction Kit was used to extract genomic DNA from the blood cell samples. Findings and caveats that apply to the study as a whole: The presence/absence analyses assumed that sequencing depth was roughly uniform across donors, and that assumption may not be true. In both the original and validation cohorts, the classifier was reported to diagnose cytomegalovirus status with high specificity and sensitivity. When HLA alleles, especially DR and DQ, strongly co-occurred, TCR associations were difficult to assign to individual alleles. In a later analysis, most CMV-associated TCR beta chains were found to appear HLA-restricted, with HLA associations seemingly driven largely by CMV exposure. A later analysis associated 16,951 TCR beta sequences with specific HLA alleles at a false discovery rate of 0.05. According to the authors, the approach could potentially be generalized to other disease states and immunological phenotypes. Immune exposure information for the cohort was limited to CMV serostatus. In an earlier analysis of 500 to 650 of the donors, most TCR beta V segments appeared in productive rearrangements about 87% or about 30% of the time, broadly matching IMGT annotations. Most TCR sequences were observed very rarely across donors, whereas some public TCRs were present in many individuals. Compared with the approximately 700-donor mean, donors in an Asian-associated ancestry cluster had fewer N-insertions in productive TCRs, according to a later genetic analysis. Because HLA typing was unavailable for some donors at each locus, only the typed subset was used in association tests. Correlated functional status among segregating V segments might reflect linkage disequilibrium, but an unknown experimental factor could not be ruled out. The study listed 150 to 200 TCR beta chains as associated with cytomegalovirus. The cohort was sequenced for TCR beta chains only, and without alpha or paired-chain data the features that could be detected were limited. A later analysis found that HLA-associated TCR beta chains were more clonally expanded and had lower generation probabilities than equally common non-associated chains. A group of highly shared sequence variants was considered likely to be a technical artifact of the sequencing pipeline. According to a later analysis, TCR association rates differed among HLA loci, with DRB1 alleles showing the most associated TCRs and HLA-C alleles showing the fewest. A further reported finding was that TCR beta sequences accurately predicted the HLA-A and HLA-B alleles for most subjects in the first cohort. The 87-base-pair reads could not distinguish some IMGT-functional V segments, including TRBV6-2 and TRBV6-3, so those segments were excluded. In a later genetic analysis, a missense DCLRE1C variant was associated with V-gene and J-gene trimming of TCR beta chains, and the association was replicated in an independent cohort. In a later analysis, several top co-occurrence clusters were reported to appear linked to parvovirus B19, influenza, CMV and Epstein-Barr virus. In vitro tests confirmed that a few of the cytomegalovirus-associated TCR beta chains recognize cytomegalovirus antigens. Because counts were too low, about 18 rarely observed V segments, including chromosome 9 orphons, were excluded from the earlier analysis of some 540 of the donors.

The CDR3 numbers 18 residues from cysteine through phenylalanine. Only the CDR3 DNA is retained, 54 bases long and in frame from the first base. As regards this clone: Its antigen is still unknown. The sample holds no much larger clone one base away, and base qualities are not on file.

The method behind the library was the immunoSEQ multiplex PCR assay. A mixture of 60 forward primers for TCR Vbeta segments and 13 reverse primers for TCR Jbeta segments was used in the multiplex PCR. A multiplex PCR assay on genomic DNA amplified the CDR3 region of rearranged TCR beta genes. On the Illumina HiSeq System, the amplified TCR beta libraries were sequenced as 87-base-pair reads. Per the source publication's procedure: A later analysis tallied roughly 80 million unique TCR beta chains across the roughly 610 repertoires, and around 9.9 million of those chains were shared by two or more donors. To remove PCR and sequencing errors, raw reads were error-corrected and collapsed into unique sequences using a nearest-neighbor algorithm that merged closely related sequences. To assign V, D and J gene segments, CDR3 sequences were aligned to IMGT reference sequences. For a sequence to be retained, a match of at least six nucleotides was required to both a V gene segment and a J gene segment. A rearrangement was called productive if the CDR3 had no stop codons and remained in frame with V and J, and every other rearrangement was called non-productive. Following IMGT convention, CDR3 was defined as the stretch from the second conserved V-encoded cysteine to the conserved J-encoded phenylalanine. The earlier analysis of 587 of the donors excluded any sequence lacking an unambiguous match to a single V gene segment. In an earlier analysis of 587 of the donors, V segments were called functional above 56.7% productive rearrangements and were called segregating when the between-donor standard deviation exceeded 5%. A statistical classification framework was built for diagnosing cytomegalovirus status from the catalog of TCR beta chain sequences. A later analysis assigned V and J genes by comparing TCR nucleotide sequences with IMGT/GENE-DB human TR gene sequences. In a later analysis, CDR3 sequences and most-parsimonious VDJ recombination scenarios were assigned using the TCRdist pipeline. In a later analysis, each TCR beta chain was defined by its CDR3 amino acid sequence together with its V-gene family, and reads without a unique V-gene family were excluded. To address suspected cross-contamination and a sequencing artifact, a later analysis removed 592 highly shared, low-generation-probability nucleotide sequences. For each public chain, a later analysis derived a clonal expansion index from normalized ranks of inferred template counts within each repertoire. Generation probabilities in a later analysis came from a VDJ recombination model fitted to out-of-frame rearrangements, and those results were checked against IGoR. In a later analysis, TCR-TCR, TCR-HLA and TCR-CMV co-occurrence was scored with hypergeometric tests, and a repertoire-size bias correction was applied to TCR pairs. False discovery rates were estimated in a later analysis by permuting HLA or CMV assignments 20 times. In a later analysis, co-occurring TCRs were grouped with DBSCAN, and TCRdist sequence similarity was added when clustering was performed within HLA-allele-positive subsets. Repertoires with fewer than 30,000 or more than 120,000 public chains were left out of co-occurrence clustering, as were several repertoires with anomalous nucleotide sharing. TCRdb took over this immuneACCESS table, retaining in-frame rearrangements with V and J assigned. Such tables are incomplete; in checked studies, under half of the missing clones stem from an unresolved V gene, and the remainder is unexplained. V, J and clone size are taken as reported in that table, and D and trimming were inferred from the DNA itself. Counted in this sample were 90,000 to 120,000 clones; roughly 85% of them appeared once. The ten largest clones represent approximately 3% of the sample.

Sequenced input: PBMCs. This receptor was taken from a woman in her forties in good health and CMV-seronegative. The chain employs TRBV21-1 and TRBJ2-2; the table names TRBD1, a call not compared with the DNA. TRBV21-1 is given as a pseudogene. The DNA is as follows: TGTGCCAGCAGCAAAGAGCCCGGGACAGAAAAACACACCGGGGAGCTGTTTTTT. This gives the protein CASSKEPGTEKHTGELFF.